The present entry profiles one T cell receptor (beta chain) with its context. Its specificity is not known. Libraries were prepared by immunoSEQ multiplex PCR; TCRdb keeps only in-frame clonotypes and omits some of them. The profile shows about 99,000 clones, approximately 93% of them singletons. This sample is drawn from a study of OX40 agonist ivuxolimab in advanced cancers. As for the study in general: Patients were treated with ivuxolimab, an agonistic anti-OX40 (CD134) antibody. Patients were treated with intravenous ivuxolimab, dosed at 0.01 to 10 mg/kg and infused every 2 weeks. Whole-study findings and limits: Partial responders dosed at 0.1-3.0 mg/kg displayed clonal expansion ranking among the lowest.

V was trimmed by 2 bases and J by 1 base, leaving 11 bases between them. Germline values: CDR1 KGHSH, CDR2 LQKENI. This CDR3 is built from 15 residues. On cycle 4 day 1 and cycle 7 day 1, as well as at baseline, blood was sampled. The source was CD4+ or CD8+ T cells sorted from blood, collected in a trial of the OX40 agonist ivuxolimab. V and J are TRBV18 and TRBJ1-1; D is unresolved. This TCR came from an adult with an advanced solid tumor such as melanoma, head and neck, liver or kidney cancer. CDR3 bases: TGTGCCAGCTCACCAATAGAGTTTCAGAACACTGAAGCTTTCTTT. It yields the protein CASSPIEFQNTEAFF.